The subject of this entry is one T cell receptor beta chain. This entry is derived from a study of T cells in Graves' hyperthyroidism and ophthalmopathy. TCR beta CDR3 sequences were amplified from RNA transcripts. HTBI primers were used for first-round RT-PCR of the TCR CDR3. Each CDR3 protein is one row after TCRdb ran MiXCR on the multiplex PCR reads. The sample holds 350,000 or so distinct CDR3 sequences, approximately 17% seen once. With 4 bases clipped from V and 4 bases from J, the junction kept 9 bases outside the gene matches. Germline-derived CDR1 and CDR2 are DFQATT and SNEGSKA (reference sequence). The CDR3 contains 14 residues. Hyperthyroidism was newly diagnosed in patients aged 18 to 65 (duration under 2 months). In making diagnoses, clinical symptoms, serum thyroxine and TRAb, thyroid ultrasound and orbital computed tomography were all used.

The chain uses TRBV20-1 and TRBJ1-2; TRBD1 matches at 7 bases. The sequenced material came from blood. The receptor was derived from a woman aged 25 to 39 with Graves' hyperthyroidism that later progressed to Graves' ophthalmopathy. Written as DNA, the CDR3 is TGCAGTGCTATCCGGGACAGATGGTTCTATGGCTACACCTTC. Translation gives CSAIRDRWFYGYTF.